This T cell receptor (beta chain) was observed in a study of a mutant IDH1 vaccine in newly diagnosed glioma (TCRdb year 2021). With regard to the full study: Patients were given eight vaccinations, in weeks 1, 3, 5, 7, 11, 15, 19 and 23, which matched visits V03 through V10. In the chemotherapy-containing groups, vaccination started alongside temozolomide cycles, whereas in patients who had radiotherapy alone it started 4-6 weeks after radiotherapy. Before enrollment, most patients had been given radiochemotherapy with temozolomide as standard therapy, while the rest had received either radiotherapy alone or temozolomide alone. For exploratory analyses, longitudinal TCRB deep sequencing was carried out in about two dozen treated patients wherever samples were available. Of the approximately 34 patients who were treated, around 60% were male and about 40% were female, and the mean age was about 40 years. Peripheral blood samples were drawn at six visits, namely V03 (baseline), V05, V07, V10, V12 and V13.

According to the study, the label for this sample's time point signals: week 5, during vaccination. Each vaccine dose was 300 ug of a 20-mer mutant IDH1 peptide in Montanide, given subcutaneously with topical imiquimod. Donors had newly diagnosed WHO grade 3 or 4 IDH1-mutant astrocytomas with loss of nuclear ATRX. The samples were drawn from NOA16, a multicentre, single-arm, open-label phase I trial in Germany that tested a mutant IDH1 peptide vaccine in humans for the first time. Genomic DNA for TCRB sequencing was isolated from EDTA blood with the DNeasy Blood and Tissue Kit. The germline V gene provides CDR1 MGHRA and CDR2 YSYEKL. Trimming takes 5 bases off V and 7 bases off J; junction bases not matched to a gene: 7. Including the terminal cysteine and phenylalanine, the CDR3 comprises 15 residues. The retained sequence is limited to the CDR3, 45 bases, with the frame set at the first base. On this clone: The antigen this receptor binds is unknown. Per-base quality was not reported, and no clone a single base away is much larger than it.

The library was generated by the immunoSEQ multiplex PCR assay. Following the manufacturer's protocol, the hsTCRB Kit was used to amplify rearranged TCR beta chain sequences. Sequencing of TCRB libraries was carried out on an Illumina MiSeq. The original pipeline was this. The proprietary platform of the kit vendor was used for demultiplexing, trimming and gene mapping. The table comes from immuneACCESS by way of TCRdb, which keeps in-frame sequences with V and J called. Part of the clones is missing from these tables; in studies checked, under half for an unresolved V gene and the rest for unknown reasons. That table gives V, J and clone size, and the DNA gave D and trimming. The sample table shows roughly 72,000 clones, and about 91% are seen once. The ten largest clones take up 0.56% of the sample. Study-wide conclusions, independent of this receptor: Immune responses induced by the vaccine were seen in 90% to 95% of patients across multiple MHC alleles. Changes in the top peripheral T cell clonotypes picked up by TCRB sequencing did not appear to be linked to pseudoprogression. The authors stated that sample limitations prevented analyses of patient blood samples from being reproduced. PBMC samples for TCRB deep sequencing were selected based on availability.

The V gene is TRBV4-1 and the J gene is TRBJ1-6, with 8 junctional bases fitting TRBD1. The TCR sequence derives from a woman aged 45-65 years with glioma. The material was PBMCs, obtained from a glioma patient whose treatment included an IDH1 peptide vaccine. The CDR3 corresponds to CASSTRQGNNSPLHF. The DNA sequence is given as TGCGCCAGCAGCACCCGACAGGGGAACAATTCACCCCTCCACTTT.